The 21 T cell receptor beta chains listed next were all sequenced from one sample in a study of T cell changes during pregnancy in multiple sclerosis. TCRdb's copy holds only in-frame clones and misses some; the assay was immunoSEQ multiplex PCR. The table has approximately 89,000 clones, 94% seen once; the top ten hold around 0.84%. Sequenced material: peripheral blood, taken in the third trimester of pregnancy. The receptors originated from a female donor with multiple sclerosis, enrolled in a pregnancy study.

Here the CDR3 DNA reads TGTGCCAGCAGCCAGGATAGGACTAACTATGGCTACACCTTC. It yields the protein CASSQDRTNYGYTF. The chain carries TRBV27 and TRBJ1-2; D is undetermined. This CDR3 contains 14 residues. Trimming took off 6 bases at V and 0 bases at J, with 11 bases between the two ends. CDR1 and CDR2 (germline): MNHEY, SMNVEV (reference sequence).

The CDR3 protein is CASSEMAVNEQFF. In DNA, the CDR3 is TGTGCCAGCAGTGAAATGGCCGTCAATGAGCAGTTCTTC. The chain joins TRBV6-1 to TRBJ2-1, with D hard to call. Trimming took 2 bases from V and 6 from J, leaving 8 bases between them. CDR1 and CDR2 from the germline V gene are MNHNS and SASEGT. The CDR3 has 13 amino acids.

The rearrangement joins TRBV9 to TRBJ1-2; 7 bases agree with TRBD1. Unmatched junction bases numbered 3, after V lost 4 bases and J lost 3 bases. CDR3 length equals 13 residues. Germline CDR1 and CDR2: SGDLS and YYNGEE. CDR3 DNA sequence: TGTGCCAGCAGCCTAGACAGGGACTATGGCTACACCTTC. Residues: CASSLDRDYGYTF.

This clone was seen only a few times. The rearrangement uses TRBV30 and TRBJ1-1; weak D call: TRBD1 (5 bases). Germline V gene lookup returns CDR1 GTSNPN and CDR2 SVGIG (reference sequence). The V end lost 8 bases, the J end lost 3 bases, and 13 bases lay between the germline ends. The CDR3 spans 12 residues. The CDR3 DNA is TGTGCCGGACATGACAGCTACACTGAAGCTTTCTTT. Translating gives CAGHDSYTEAFF. Full variable domain (remainder filled in from reference TRBV30 and TRBJ1-1): SQTIHQWPATLVQPVGSPLSLECTVEGTSNPNLYWYRQAAGRGLQLLFYSVGIGQISSEVPQNLSASRPQDRQFILSSKKLLLSDSGFYLCAGHDSYTEAFFGQGTRLTVV.

This rearrangement joins TRBV4-1 to TRBJ2-1; 8 bases are shared with TRBD2. Germline V CDR1 and CDR2: MGHRA, YSYEKL. The length of the CDR3 is 13 residues. The V and J ends lost 4 bases and 6 bases, in that order; junction bases with no gene match: 2. CDR3: CASSLLAVNEQFF. The CDR3 region has the DNA TGCGCCAGCAGCCTACTAGCGGTCAATGAGCAGTTCTTC.

The gene calls are TRBV27 and TRBJ2-7; TRBD1 is a possible D gene (6 bases). The ends were cut back, 6 bases at V and 5 bases at J, with 14 bases in the middle. Germline values: CDR1 MNHEY, CDR2 SMNVEV (reference sequence). This CDR3 is 13 amino acids long. The CDR3 sequence is CASSFTGRDEQYF. The CDR3 DNA reads TGTGCCAGCAGCTTTACAGGGCGCGACGAGCAGTACTTC.

The genes are TRBV19 and TRBJ2-2; TRBD2 matches at 10 bases. The V gene's germline CDR1 is LNHDA and CDR2 SQIVND (reference sequence). Trimming took 4 bases from V and 6 from J; bases not matched to a gene: 8. The CDR3 has 16 amino acids. The CDR3 region is CASSKTSGVFPGELFF. DNA for the CDR3: TGTGCCAGTAGTAAAACTAGCGGGGTCTTTCCCGGGGAGCTGTTTTTT. The variable domain in full, completed from reference TRBV19 and TRBJ2-2, reads DGGITQSPKYLFRKEGQNVTLSCEQNLNHDAMYWYRQDPGQGLRLIYYSQIVNDFQKGDIAEGYSVSREKKESFPLTVTSAQKNPTAFYLCASSKTSGVFPGELFFGEGSRLTVL.

The count of this clone is one. The chain joins TRBV15 to TRBJ2-1; D unresolved. CDR3 length: 13 residues. CDR1 is LNHNV, CDR2 YYDKDF, per germline (reference sequence). Trimming took off 3 bases at V and 4 bases at J, with 7 bases between the two ends. In nucleotides, the CDR3 is TGTGCCACCAGCAGGGGCAGATACAATGAGCAGTTCTTC. Protein product: CATSRGRYNEQFF.

The chain has TRBV28 and TRBJ2-2, with D possibly being TRBD1 (7 bases). CDR1 is MDHEN and CDR2 is SYDVKM in the germline V gene. Trimming stripped 1 base from V and 0 bases from J, with 12 bases between. The CDR3 has 17 residues. CDR3: CASSLSRGAANTGELFF. The CDR3 coding sequence is TGTGCCAGCAGTTTATCCAGGGGGGCGGCGAACACCGGGGAGCTGTTTTTT.

J is TRBJ2-7 and V is TRBV7-3; TRBD1 is a possible D gene (6 bases). V lost 3 bases and J 1 base, leaving 10 bases between the germline ends. CDR3 length: 14 amino acids. The germline V gene encodes CDR1 SGHTA and CDR2 FQGTGA. The CDR3 DNA is TGTGCCAGCAGCTTTGGGGGCGGATCCTACGAGCAGTACTTC. It yields the protein CASSFGGGSYEQYF.

The chain combines TRBV5-1 with TRBJ2-5; D is perhaps TRBD1 (5 bases). Trimming left V 0 bases short and J 1 base short, with 13 bases between. Looked up from germline, CDR1 is SGHRS and CDR2 is YFSETQ. CDR3 length: 16 residues. As DNA, the CDR3 is TGCGCCAGCAGCTTGGAGGGGCTACAGTCCCAAGAGACCCAGTACTTC. Residues: CASSLEGLQSQETQYF.

The gene calls are TRBV7-8 and TRBJ2-7; perhaps TRBD2 as D (5 bases). In germline, CDR1 is SGHVS, CDR2 FQNEAQ. The CDR3 totals 13 residues. V was cut by 2 bases and J by 6 bases, with 11 bases left in between. DNA of the CDR3: TGTGCCAGCAGCTTATTATCGGGGTCCGAGCAGTACTTC. Encoded protein: CASSLLSGSEQYF.

The chain employs TRBV5-1 and TRBJ2-5; 11 bases fit TRBD2. Germline V gene sequence: CDR1 SGHRS, CDR2 YFSETQ. This CDR3 comprises 15 residues. V dropped 4 bases and J dropped 5; count of bases not matched to a gene: 7. The CDR3 nucleotides are TGCGCCAGCAGCCGCACTAGCGGGAGTTGGGAGACCCAGTACTTC. Its translation: CASSRTSGSWETQYF.

The V and J genes are TRBV21-1 and TRBJ1-1; the table's D gene call, TRBD1, was not cross checked with the DNA. TRBV21-1 is a pseudogene. The length of the CDR3 is 13 residues. CDR3: CASSKVHDTEAFF. CDR3 DNA: TGTGCCAGCAGCAAAGTACACGACACTGAAGCTTTCTTT.

This clone was picked up one time. The V and J genes are TRBV30 and TRBJ1-5; 9 bases match TRBD1. In germline, CDR1 is GTSNPN, CDR2 SVGIG (reference sequence). The junction had 7 bases not matched to a gene; V was cut back by 3 bases and J by 1 base. The CDR3 is 16 residues long. CDR3 in DNA: TGTGCCTGGAGCAGGGACAGGGAGATGAGCAATCAGCCCCAGCATTTT. Translating gives CAWSRDREMSNQPQHF. The complete variable domain, with remaining parts taken from reference TRBV30 and TRBJ1-5, reads SQTIHQWPATLVQPVGSPLSLECTVEGTSNPNLYWYRQAAGRGLQLLFYSVGIGQISSEVPQNLSASRPQDRQFILSSKKLLLSDSGFYLCAWSRDREMSNQPQHFGDGTRLSIL.

This clone was seen a few times. The rearrangement joins TRBV30 to TRBJ1-3; tentative D call: TRBD1 (5 bases). The CDR3 runs to 16 residues. The V gene's germline CDR1 is GTSNPN and CDR2 SVGIG (reference sequence). Trimming removed 6 bases from V and 0 bases from J, with 18 bases in between. CDR3 coding DNA: TGTGCCTGCGTCGACTGGGGGGGGATCTCTGGAAACACCATATATTTT. Encoded protein: CACVDWGGISGNTIYF.

This rearrangement joins TRBV14 to TRBJ2-3; 8 bases map to TRBD1. V was pared by 2 bases and J by 5 bases, with 6 bases of the junction left unmatched. The germline CDR1 and CDR2 sequences are SGHDN and FVKESK. This CDR3 spans 15 amino acids. The DNA of the CDR3 is TGTGCCAGCAGCCAACGGACAGGGCGGGGAGATACGCAGTATTTT. Translating it yields CASSQRTGRGDTQYF.

Points on this clone: This CDR3 is also generated by other DNA sequences in the sample. The chain is built from TRBV7-9 and TRBJ1-1; the D gene is possibly TRBD1 (5 bases). The CDR3 covers 13 residues. CDR1 is SEHNR and CDR2 is FQNEAQ in the germline V gene (reference sequence). Trimming removed 1 base at V and 5 bases at J, with 8 bases between. CDR3 in amino acids: CASSLGGGTEAFF. CDR3 DNA sequence: TGTGCCAGCAGCTTAGGTGGGGGGACTGAAGCTTTCTTT.

The chain recombines TRBV7-3 with TRBJ1-2, with D possibly being TRBD1 (5 bases). The CDR3 consists of 13 residues. Germline V lookup: CDR1 SGHTA, CDR2 FQGTGA. V shed 1 base and J shed 8 bases, with 11 bases lying between them. For the CDR3, the DNA is TGTGCCAGCAGCTTAAGTGGGGGGGGAGGCTACACCTTC. Its translation is CASSLSGGGGYTF.

CDR3 bases: TGCGCCAGCAGCTCTTCGACAGGAGGTACGCAGTATTTT. Its translation: CASSSSTGGTQYF. The rearrangement links TRBV5-1 to TRBJ2-3, with D perhaps TRBD1 (6 bases). This CDR3 is 13 amino acids long. The germline CDR1 and CDR2 sequences are SGHRS and YFSETQ. V was cut by 3 bases and J by 8 bases, with 13 bases left in between.

The V and J genes are TRBV7-9 and TRBJ2-7; D may be TRBD1 (6 bases). CDR3 size: 15 residues. Germline V lookup: CDR1 SEHNR, CDR2 FQNEAQ (reference sequence). V was trimmed by 3 bases and J by 2 bases, leaving 14 bases between them. Here the CDR3 reads CASSLGAVPPYEQYF. The CDR3 coding sequence is TGTGCCAGCAGCTTGGGGGCGGTACCCCCCTACGAGCAGTACTTC.